This T cell receptor (beta chain) stems from a study of blood T cell repertoires in COVID-19. Only in-frame clones appear in the TCRdb table, and some are missing; sequencing was by immunoSEQ multiplex PCR. This table holds 210,000 or so clones, 80% found once. The CDR3 has 15 residues. In germline, CDR1 is SGDLS, CDR2 YYNGEE. The V end lost 3 bases, the J end lost 3 bases, and 10 bases lay between the germline ends. The specimen was PBMCs or T cells enriched from blood (not recorded which). The chain carries TRBV9 and TRBJ2-6; D is perhaps TRBD1 (6 bases). The clonotype comes from a man aged 25 to 40 with acute COVID-19. CDR3 sequence (DNA): TGTGCCAGCAGCGCCCAGGGGAATGGGGCCAACGTCCTGACTTTC. Its protein is CASSAQGNGANVLTF.